The 22 T cell receptor beta chains presented below share a single source sample, sequenced in a study of cytomegalovirus exposure and HLA in healthy donors. The PCR made use of 60 Vbeta and 13 Jbeta primers. Clones were sequenced by immunoSEQ multiplex PCR, and TCRdb holds only the in-frame ones, with some missing. This sample yields some 220,000 clones, of which about 85% are seen a single time; roughly 0.22% belongs to the top ten. Specimen: PBMCs. These receptors were obtained from a girl aged 2 to 10 in good health and CMV-seronegative.

The gene calls are TRBV7-9 and TRBJ2-3; no definite D call. CDR1 and CDR2 (germline): SEHNR, FQNEAQ (reference sequence). Between the trimmed V and J ends, which lost 4 bases and 3 bases, there was a span of 5 bases. The CDR3 extends over 12 amino acids. The CDR3: CASSYPTDTQYF. DNA of the CDR3: TGTGCCAGCAGCTATCCGACAGATACGCAGTATTTT.

A single count supports this clone. The chain employs TRBV5-1 and TRBJ2-5; 7 bases map to TRBD2. Germline CDR1 SGHRS, CDR2 YFSETQ. The CDR3 totals 14 residues. Trimming at V came to 4 bases and at J to 1 base, leaving 4 bases not matched to a gene. This CDR3 reads CASSREAGQETQYF. As DNA, the CDR3 is TGCGCCAGCAGCCGGGAGGCAGGCCAAGAGACCCAGTACTTC.

The chain has TRBV27 and TRBJ1-5; no reliable D call. The germline V gene encodes CDR1 MNHEY and CDR2 SMNVEV (reference sequence). The CDR3 covers 14 residues. The germline V and J ends were trimmed by 6 bases and 3 bases, with 12 bases remaining between them. For the CDR3, the DNA is TGTGCCAGCAGCGGAGGTTTTTTCAATCAGCCCCAGCATTTT. Amino acid sequence: CASSGGFFNQPQHF.

The chain links TRBV6-5 to TRBJ2-1; 7 nucleotides match TRBD2. Trimming cost V 7 bases and J 3 bases; bases outside gene matches: 9. The CDR3 is made up of 15 amino acids. CDR1 MNHEY and CDR2 SVGAGI come from the germline V gene. CDR3 nucleotide sequence: TGTGCCAGCAAGATGGTGGCTAGCGGCTACAATGAGCAGTTCTTC. Translation: CASKMVASGYNEQFF.

The chain is built from TRBV6-1 and TRBJ2-5, with 11 bases identical to TRBD2. This CDR3 is built from 14 residues. The ends lost 6 bases at V and 2 bases at J; junction bases unmatched: 2. Germline CDR1 reads MNHNS; CDR2 reads SASEGT. The CDR3 sequence: CASRIAGGQETQYF. For the CDR3, the DNA is TGTGCCAGCAGGATAGCGGGGGGGCAAGAGACCCAGTACTTC.

In this sample, this clone turned up once. The genes are TRBV7-9 and TRBJ1-1, with a tentative D call TRBD1 (5 bases). The CDR3 spans 14 residues. Germline V gene lookup returns CDR1 SEHNR and CDR2 FQNEAQ (reference sequence). Trimming cost V 7 bases and J 3 bases, with 15 bases left between them. CDR3 sequence (DNA): TGTGCCAGCAAGGGGCAGGGTAGGGACACTGAAGCTTTCTTT. Translated: CASKGQGRDTEAFF.

This clone has just one count. This chain links TRBV10-3 with TRBJ2-3; the match to TRBD2 covers 15 bases. Trimming cost V 3 bases and J 4 bases; bases outside gene matches: 5. This CDR3 region has 17 residues. Germline values: CDR1 ENHRY, CDR2 SYGVKD. The CDR3 nucleotides read TGTGCCATCAGTGATAAGGGACTAGCGGGGGGTTCAGATACGCAGTATTTT. It translates to CAISDKGLAGGSDTQYF.

This clone was seen only once. The chain employs TRBV2 and TRBJ1-6; D unclear. CDR3 length: 16 residues. CDR1 is SNHLY, CDR2 FYNNEI, per germline. The ends were cut back, 6 bases at V and 0 bases at J, with 12 bases in the middle. The CDR3 coding sequence is TGTGCCAGCAGGTCATACAGAAACTCCTATAATTCACCCCTCCACTTT. It specifies CASRSYRNSYNSPLHF.

This clone was counted a single time. The chain is built from TRBV14 and TRBJ2-7; D is possibly TRBD2 (7 bases). The CDR3 runs 14 residues. V lost 2 bases and J 0 bases, leaving 8 bases between the germline ends. Looked up from germline, CDR1 is SGHDN and CDR2 is FVKESK. The CDR3 bases are TGTGCCAGCAGCCAAAGGGGGGGCTCCTACGAGCAGTACTTC. Translating it yields CASSQRGGSYEQYF. The entire variable domain, with the rest obtained from reference TRBV14 and TRBJ2-7, is as follows: EAGVTQFPSHSVIEKGQTVTLRCDPISGHDNLYWYRRVMGKEIKFLLHFVKESKQDESGMPNNRFLAERTGGTYSTLKVQPAELEDSGVYFCASSQRGGSYEQYFGPGTRLTVT.

The chain carries TRBV10-3 and TRBJ1-4; 7 bases align to TRBD1. The ends lost 6 bases at V and 5 bases at J; junction bases unmatched: 9. The germline CDR1 and CDR2 sequences are ENHRY and SYGVKD. This CDR3 has 15 residues. The CDR3 DNA is TGTGCCATCAGCCCGAAGACAGGGCAAAATGAAAAACTGTTTTTT. Its protein is CAISPKTGQNEKLFF.

The chain is built from TRBV18 and TRBJ2-3, with 8 bases fitting TRBD1. V lost 3 bases and J lost 0; bases outside the gene matches: 8. This CDR3 region has 17 residues. Germline CDR1 is KGHSH and CDR2 is LQKENI. CDR3: CASSPPGQVLSTDTQYF. CDR3 DNA sequence: TGTGCCAGCTCACCTCCGGGACAGGTCCTTAGCACAGATACGCAGTATTTT.

This chain connects TRBV9 to TRBJ2-1, with 11 nucleotides matching TRBD2. This CDR3 has 15 amino acids. The junction had 3 bases not matched to a gene; V was cut back by 4 bases and J by 3 bases. Germline CDR1 is SGDLS and CDR2 is YYNGEE. Written as DNA, the CDR3 is TGTGCCAGCAGCACCACTAGCGGGGGCTACAATGAGCAGTTCTTC. Protein product: CASSTTSGGYNEQFF.

V is TRBV5-6 and J is TRBJ1-5; 9 bases are shared with TRBD1. Germline values: CDR1 SGHDT, CDR2 YYEEEE. The CDR3 has 16 amino acids. Unmatched junction bases numbered 9, after V lost 4 bases and J lost 4 bases. The CDR3 coding sequence is TGTGCCAGCAGCGCCTACTCCGGGACAGGGAATCAGCCCCAGCATTTT. This sequence encodes CASSAYSGTGNQPQHF.

This clone has only one observation. The V and J genes are TRBV6-6 and TRBJ1-1, with a tentative D call TRBD1 (6 bases). Germline V gives CDR1 MNHNY, CDR2 SVGAGI (reference sequence). Trimming stripped 4 bases from V and 8 bases from J, with 11 bases between. The CDR3 runs to 12 residues. The CDR3 region is CASSSQGTEAFF. The CDR3 DNA follows: TGTGCCAGCAGTTCCCAGGGGACCGAAGCTTTCTTT.

A few counts support this clone. The chain is built from TRBV27 and TRBJ1-2; a weak D match, TRBD1 (6 bases). V gave up 6 bases and J gave up 8 bases, with 22 bases separating them. The CDR3 contains 15 residues. Germline-derived CDR1 and CDR2 are MNHEY and SMNVEV (reference sequence). The CDR3 protein is CASRRASAGAQGYTF. The CDR3 region has the DNA TGTGCCAGCAGGAGGGCAAGTGCGGGGGCGCAAGGCTACACCTTC.

The chain recombines TRBV5-6 with TRBJ2-3; a weak D match, TRBD2 (7 bases). The germline gives CDR1 SGHDT, CDR2 YYEEEE. Trimming took 2 bases from V and 3 from J, leaving 16 bases between them. This CDR3 is 16 amino acids long. CDR3 sequence (DNA): TGTGCCAGCAGCTTTGGGGGCGGGAGTTTTACAGATACGCAGTATTTT. This sequence encodes CASSFGGGSFTDTQYF. Full variable domain (missing parts from reference TRBV5-6 and TRBJ2-3): DAGVTQSPTHLIKTRGQQVTLRCSPKSGHDTVSWYQQALGQGPQFIFQYYEEEERQRGNFPDRFSGHQFPNYSSELNVNALLLGDSALYLCASSFGGGSFTDTQYFGPGTRLTVL.

V usage is TRBV5-8 and J usage is TRBJ1-2, with 8 bases lining up with TRBD1. Germline loops: CDR1 SGHTS, CDR2 YDEGEE. This CDR3 is 16 amino acids long. V lost 3 bases to trimming and J lost 2 bases; unmatched junction nucleotides: 9. The CDR3 reads CASSWLPTGVNYGYTF. The CDR3 DNA is TGTGCCAGCAGCTGGTTACCGACAGGGGTAAACTATGGCTACACCTTC.

V gene TRBV4-2 combines with J gene TRBJ2-7; D not certain. Germline loops: CDR1 LGHNA, CDR2 YNFKEQ. The CDR3 contains 13 residues. Between the trimmed V and J ends, which lost 1 base and 6 bases, there was a span of 10 bases. The CDR3 spells CASSQGAFTEQYF. In DNA form, the CDR3 reads TGTGCCAGCAGCCAAGGGGCTTTCACCGAGCAGTACTTC.

Regarding this clone: This same CDR3 is encoded by further DNA sequences in the sample. The CDR3 sequence: CASNGGTEAFF. In DNA form, the CDR3 reads TGTGCCAGCAACGGAGGGACTGAAGCTTTCTTT. The gene calls are TRBV2 and TRBJ1-1; D is ambiguous. This CDR3 has 11 residues. CDR1 SNHLY and CDR2 FYNNEI come from the germline V gene. Trimming pared 7 bases from V and 5 bases from J, leaving 8 bases between. Drawing the rest from reference TRBV2 and TRBJ1-1, the complete variable domain is EPEVTQTPSHQVTQMGQEVILRCVPISNHLYFYWYRQILGQKVEFLVSFYNNEISEKSEIFDDQFSVERPDGSNFTLKIRSTKLEDSAMYFCASNGGTEAFFGQGTRLTVV.

This chain uses TRBV10-3 with TRBJ2-2; D is unresolved. The CDR3 contains 15 residues. The V end was cut by 3 bases, the J end by 3 bases, with 11 bases between. CDR1 is ENHRY, CDR2 SYGVKD, per germline. The CDR3 reads CAISDRRGYTGELFF. CDR3 nucleotide sequence: TGTGCCATCAGTGATCGGAGAGGTTACACCGGGGAGCTGTTTTTT.

The chain uses TRBV11-2 and TRBJ2-2; TRBD2 might be the D (5 bases). V was clipped by 3 bases and J by 0 bases, with 8 bases between them. This CDR3 is built from 15 residues. Per germline, CDR1 SGHAT and CDR2 FQNNGV. The CDR3 sequence is CASSFGLPNTGELFF. CDR3 nucleotides: TGTGCCAGCAGCTTCGGACTGCCGAACACCGGGGAGCTGTTTTTT.

This clone was recorded only once. This sequence joins TRBV6-5 and TRBJ2-5; possibly TRBD2 for D (7 bases). V shed 5 bases and J shed 5 bases, with 15 bases lying between them. Germline V gene data show CDR1 as MNHEY and CDR2 as SVGAGI. The CDR3 sequence is 14 residues long. CDR3 amino acids: CASSKQGGFETQYF. The CDR3 coding sequence is TGTGCCAGCAGTAAACAGGGAGGGTTCGAGACCCAGTACTTC.